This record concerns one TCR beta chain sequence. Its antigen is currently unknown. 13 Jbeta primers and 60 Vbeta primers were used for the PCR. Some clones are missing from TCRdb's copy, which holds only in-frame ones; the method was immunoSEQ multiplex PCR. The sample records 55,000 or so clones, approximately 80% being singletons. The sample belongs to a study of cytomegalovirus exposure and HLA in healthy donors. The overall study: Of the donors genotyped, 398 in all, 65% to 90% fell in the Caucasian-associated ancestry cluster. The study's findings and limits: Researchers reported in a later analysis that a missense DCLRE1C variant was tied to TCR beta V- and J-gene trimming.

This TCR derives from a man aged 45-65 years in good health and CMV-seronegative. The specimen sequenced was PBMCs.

The chain's CDR3 is CASSSGQAYGYTF. The CDR3 nucleotides read TGCGCCAGCAGTAGCGGACAGGCTTATGGCTACACCTTC. This chain connects TRBV10-2 to TRBJ1-2; 7 bases line up with TRBD1. The V segment lost 5 bases and the J segment 5 bases; nucleotides outside the gene matches: 5. Germline V gene lookup returns CDR1 WSHSY and CDR2 SAAADI. This CDR3 has 13 amino acids.